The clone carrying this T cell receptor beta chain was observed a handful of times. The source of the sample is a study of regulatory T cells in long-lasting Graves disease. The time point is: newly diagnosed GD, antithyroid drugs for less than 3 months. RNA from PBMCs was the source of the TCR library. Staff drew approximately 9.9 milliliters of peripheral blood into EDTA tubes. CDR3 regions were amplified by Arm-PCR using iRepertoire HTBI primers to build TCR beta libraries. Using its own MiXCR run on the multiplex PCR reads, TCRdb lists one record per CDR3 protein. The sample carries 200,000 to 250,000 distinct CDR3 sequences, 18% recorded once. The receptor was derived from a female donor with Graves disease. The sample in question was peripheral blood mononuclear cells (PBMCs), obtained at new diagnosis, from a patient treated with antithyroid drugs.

The CDR3 bases are TGCAGTGCTAGAGATCTAGGGCAGGGGGCGACCGGGGAGCTGTTTTTT. This sequence encodes CSARDLGQGATGELFF. The chain uses TRBV20-1 and TRBJ2-2; TRBD1 aligns across 8 bases. The CDR3 has 16 amino acids. The germline CDR1 and CDR2 sequences are DFQATT and SNEGSKA (reference sequence). Losses at the gene ends were 0 bases for V and 5 bases for J; bases not matched to a gene: 8.